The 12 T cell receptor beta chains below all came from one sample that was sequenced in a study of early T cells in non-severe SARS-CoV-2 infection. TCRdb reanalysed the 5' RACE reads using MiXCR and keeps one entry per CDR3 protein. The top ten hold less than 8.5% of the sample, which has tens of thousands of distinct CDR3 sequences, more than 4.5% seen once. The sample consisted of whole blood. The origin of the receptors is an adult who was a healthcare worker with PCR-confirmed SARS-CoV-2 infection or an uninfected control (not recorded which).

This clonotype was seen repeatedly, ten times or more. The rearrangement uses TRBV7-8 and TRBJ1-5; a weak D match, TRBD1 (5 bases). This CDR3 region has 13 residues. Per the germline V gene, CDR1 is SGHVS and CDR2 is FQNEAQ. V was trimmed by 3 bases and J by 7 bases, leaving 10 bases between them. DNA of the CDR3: TGTGCCAGCAGCTTTGGCAGGGACCAGCCCCAGCATTTT. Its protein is CASSFGRDQPQHF.

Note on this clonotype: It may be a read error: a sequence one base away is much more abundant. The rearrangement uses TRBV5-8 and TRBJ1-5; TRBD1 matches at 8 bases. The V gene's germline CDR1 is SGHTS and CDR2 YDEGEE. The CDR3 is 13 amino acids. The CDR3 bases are TGTGTCAGCAGCTTGGACAGGGCCCAGCCCCAGCATTTT. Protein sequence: CVSSLDRAQPQHF.

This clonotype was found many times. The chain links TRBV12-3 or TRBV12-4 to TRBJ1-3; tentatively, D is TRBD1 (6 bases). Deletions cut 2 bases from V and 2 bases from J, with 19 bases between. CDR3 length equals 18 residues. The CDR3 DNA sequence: TGTGCCAGCAGTTTAAAGGGGGGAAGGCAGCTTACTGGAAACACCATATATTTT. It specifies CASSLKGGRQLTGNTIYF.

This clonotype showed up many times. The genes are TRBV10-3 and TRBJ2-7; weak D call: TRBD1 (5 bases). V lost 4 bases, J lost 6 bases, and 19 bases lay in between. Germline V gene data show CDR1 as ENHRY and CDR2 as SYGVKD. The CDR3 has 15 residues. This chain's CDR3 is CAISGDSSPVSEQYF. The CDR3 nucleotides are TGTGCCATCAGTGGTGACAGCTCCCCGGTTAGCGAGCAGTACTTC.

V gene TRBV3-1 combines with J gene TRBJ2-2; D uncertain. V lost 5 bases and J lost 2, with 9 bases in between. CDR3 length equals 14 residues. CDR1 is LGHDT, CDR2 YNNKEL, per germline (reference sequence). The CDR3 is CASSSQINTGELFF. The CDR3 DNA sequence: TGTGCCAGCAGCTCACAGATTAACACCGGGGAGCTGTTTTTT. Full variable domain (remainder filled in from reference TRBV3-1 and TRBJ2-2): DTAVSQTPKYLVTQMGNDKSIKCEQNLGHDTMYWYKQDSKKFLKIMFSYNNKELIINETVPNRFSPKSPDKAHLNLHINSLELGDSAVYFCASSSQINTGELFFGEGSRLTVL.

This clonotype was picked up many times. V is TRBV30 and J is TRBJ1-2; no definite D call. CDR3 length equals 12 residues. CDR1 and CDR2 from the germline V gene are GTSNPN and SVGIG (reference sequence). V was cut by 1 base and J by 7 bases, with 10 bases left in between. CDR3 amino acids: CAWSALGSGYTF. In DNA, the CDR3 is TGTGCCTGGAGTGCTCTTGGGAGTGGCTACACCTTC.

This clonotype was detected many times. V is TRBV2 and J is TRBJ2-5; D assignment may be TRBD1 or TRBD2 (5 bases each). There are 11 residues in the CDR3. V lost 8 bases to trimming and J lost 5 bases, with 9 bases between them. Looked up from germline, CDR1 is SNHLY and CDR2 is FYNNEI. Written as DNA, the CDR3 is TGTGCCAGCGGGGGAATCGAGACCCAGTACTTC. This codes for CASGGIETQYF.

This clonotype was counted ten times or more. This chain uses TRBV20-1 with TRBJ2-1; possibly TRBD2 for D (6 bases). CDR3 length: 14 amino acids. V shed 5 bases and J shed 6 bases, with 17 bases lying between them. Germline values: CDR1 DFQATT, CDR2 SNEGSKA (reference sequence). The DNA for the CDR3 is TGCAGTGCTCCCGGGACTGTGGGTACCAATGAGCAGTTCTTC. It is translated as CSAPGTVGTNEQFF.

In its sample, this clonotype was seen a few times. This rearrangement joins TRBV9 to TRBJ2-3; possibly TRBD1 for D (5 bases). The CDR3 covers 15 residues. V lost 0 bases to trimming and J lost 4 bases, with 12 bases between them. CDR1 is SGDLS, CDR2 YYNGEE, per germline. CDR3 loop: CASSVDGSRADTQYF. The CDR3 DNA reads TGTGCCAGCAGCGTAGACGGCTCCAGGGCAGATACGCAGTATTTT.

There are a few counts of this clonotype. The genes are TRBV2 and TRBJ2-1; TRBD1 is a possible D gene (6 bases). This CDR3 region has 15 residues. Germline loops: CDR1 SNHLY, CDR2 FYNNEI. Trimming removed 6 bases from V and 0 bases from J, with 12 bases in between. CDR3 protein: CASSNRVFSYNEQFF. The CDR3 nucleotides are TGTGCCAGCAGCAACAGGGTTTTCTCCTACAATGAGCAGTTCTTC.

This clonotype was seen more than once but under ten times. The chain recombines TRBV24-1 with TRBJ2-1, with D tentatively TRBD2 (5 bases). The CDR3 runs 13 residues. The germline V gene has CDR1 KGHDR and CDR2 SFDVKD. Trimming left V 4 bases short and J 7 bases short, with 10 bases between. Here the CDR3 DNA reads TGTGCCACCAGTGACCCGACTAAGAATGAGCAGTTCTTC. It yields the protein CATSDPTKNEQFF.

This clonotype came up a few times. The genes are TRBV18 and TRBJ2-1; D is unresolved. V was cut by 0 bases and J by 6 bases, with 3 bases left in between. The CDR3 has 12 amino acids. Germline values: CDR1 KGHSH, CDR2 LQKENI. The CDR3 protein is CASSPPLNEQFF. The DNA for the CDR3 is TGTGCCAGCTCACCACCACTCAATGAGCAGTTCTTC.